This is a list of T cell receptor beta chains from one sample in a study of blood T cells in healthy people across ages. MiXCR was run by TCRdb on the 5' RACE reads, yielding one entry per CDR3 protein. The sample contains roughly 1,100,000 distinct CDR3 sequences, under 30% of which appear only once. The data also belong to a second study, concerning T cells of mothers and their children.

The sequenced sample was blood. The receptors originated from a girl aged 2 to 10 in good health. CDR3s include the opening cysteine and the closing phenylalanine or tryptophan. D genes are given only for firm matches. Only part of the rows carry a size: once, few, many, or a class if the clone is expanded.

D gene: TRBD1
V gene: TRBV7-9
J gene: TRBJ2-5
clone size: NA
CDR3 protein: CASSLIPKQGLQETQYF
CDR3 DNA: TGTGCCAGCAGCTTAATACCTAAACAGGGGCTCCAAGAGACCCAGTACTTC

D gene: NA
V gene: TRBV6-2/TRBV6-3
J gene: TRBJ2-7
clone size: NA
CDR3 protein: CASSDRTRSSHEQYF
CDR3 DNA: TGTGCCAGCAGCGATAGGACGCGTAGTAGCCACGAGCAGTACTTC

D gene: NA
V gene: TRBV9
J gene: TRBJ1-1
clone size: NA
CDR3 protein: CASSVDPFLTEAFF
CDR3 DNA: TGTGCCAGCAGCGTTGATCCGTTTCTTACTGAAGCTTTCTTT

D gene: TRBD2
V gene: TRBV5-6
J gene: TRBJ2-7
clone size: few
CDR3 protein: CASSAGGLKNYEQYF
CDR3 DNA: TGTGCCAGCAGCGCGGGAGGCCTTAAGAACTACGAGCAGTACTTC

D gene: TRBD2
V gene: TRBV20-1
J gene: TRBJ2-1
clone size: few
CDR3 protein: CSATSLAGVGYEQFF
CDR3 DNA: TGCAGTGCTACCTCCCTAGCGGGAGTAGGCTATGAGCAGTTCTTC

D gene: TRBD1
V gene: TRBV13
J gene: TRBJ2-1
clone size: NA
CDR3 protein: CASSLLQGPINEQFF
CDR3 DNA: TGTGCCAGCAGCTTACTACAGGGGCCCATCAATGAGCAGTTCTTC

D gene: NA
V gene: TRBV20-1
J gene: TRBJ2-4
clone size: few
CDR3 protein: CSASPGAGNIQYF
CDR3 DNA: TGCAGTGCTTCCCCGGGGGCCGGAAACATTCAGTACTTC

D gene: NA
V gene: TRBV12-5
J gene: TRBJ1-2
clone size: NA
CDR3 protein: CASGFEPSWGEGYTF
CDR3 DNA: TGTGCTAGTGGTTTCGAGCCCAGCTGGGGAGAAGGCTACACCTTC

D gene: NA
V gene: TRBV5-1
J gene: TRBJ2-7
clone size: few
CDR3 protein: CASSLGYGDEQYF
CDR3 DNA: TGCGCCAGCAGCTTGGGCTACGGGGACGAGCAGTACTTC

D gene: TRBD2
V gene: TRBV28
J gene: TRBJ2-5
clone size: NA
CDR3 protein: CASRLGTSGALEPRYF
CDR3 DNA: TGTGCCAGCAGACTCGGGACTAGCGGAGCCCTAGAGCCCCGGTACTTC